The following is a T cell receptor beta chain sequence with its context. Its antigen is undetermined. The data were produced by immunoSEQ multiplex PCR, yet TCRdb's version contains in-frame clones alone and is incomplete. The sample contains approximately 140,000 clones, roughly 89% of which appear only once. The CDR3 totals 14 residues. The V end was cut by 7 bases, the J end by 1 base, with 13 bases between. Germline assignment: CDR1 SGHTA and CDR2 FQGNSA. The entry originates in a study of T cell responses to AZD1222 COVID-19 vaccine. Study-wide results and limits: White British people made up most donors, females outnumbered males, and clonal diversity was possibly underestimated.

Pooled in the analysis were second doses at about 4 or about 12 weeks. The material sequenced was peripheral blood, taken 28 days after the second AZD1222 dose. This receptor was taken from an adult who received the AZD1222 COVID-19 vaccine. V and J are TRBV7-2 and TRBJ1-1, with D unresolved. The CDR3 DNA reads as TGTGCCAGCACCCCTCCCATTGGGAACACTGAAGCTTTCTTT. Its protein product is CASTPPIGNTEAFF.